The 9 T cell receptor beta chains below were found in one sample sequenced in a study of T cells in Graves' hyperthyroidism and ophthalmopathy. Amplified regions were TCR beta CDR3 sequences from RNA transcripts. Initially, a first-round RT-PCR of the TCR CDR3 employed the HTBI primer set. TCRdb fed the multiplex PCR reads into MiXCR, producing one record per CDR3 protein. The table shows 530,000 or so distinct CDR3 sequences, with 17% occurring only once. The specimen sequenced was blood. Every receptor here comes from a woman under 30 with Graves' ophthalmopathy.

The chain couples TRBV9 to TRBJ2-1, with 7 bases lining up with TRBD2. CDR3 length equals 12 residues. Losses at the gene ends were 3 bases for V and 9 bases for J; bases not matched to a gene: 3. Germline CDR1 SGDLS, CDR2 YYNGEE. The CDR3 region has the DNA TGTGCCAGCAGCGGTTCTAGCGGTGAGCAGTTCTTC. Its protein is CASSGSSGEQFF.

This clonotype was seen ten or more times. The chain links TRBV5-1 to TRBJ2-3; 8 bases match TRBD2. This CDR3 has 16 amino acids. Looked up from germline, CDR1 is SGHRS and CDR2 is YFSETQ. The trim removed 0 bases at V and 2 bases at J, leaving 5 bases unmatched. The CDR3: CASSLESGSLTDTQYF. The CDR3 DNA reads as TGCGCCAGCAGCTTGGAAAGCGGGAGCCTCACAGATACGCAGTATTTT.

This clonotype has only a few counts. The rearrangement links TRBV6-5 to TRBJ2-1, with unresolved D. Trimming took off 0 bases at V and 6 bases at J, with 6 bases between the two ends. The CDR3 covers 13 residues. CDR1 and CDR2 (germline): MNHEY, SVGAGI. CDR3 in amino acids: CASSYSISNEQFF. For the CDR3, the DNA is TGTGCCAGCAGTTACTCCATCAGCAATGAGCAGTTCTTC.

This clonotype was seen only a few times. This chain connects TRBV28 to TRBJ1-2, with D perhaps matching TRBD1 (5 bases). CDR3 length equals 12 residues. The ends were cut back, 8 bases at V and 4 bases at J, with 11 bases in the middle. Germline V lookup: CDR1 MDHEN, CDR2 SYDVKM. CDR3 sequence (DNA): TGTGCCAGCGGGGCCTCCCCCTATGGCTACACCTTC. This translates into CASGASPYGYTF.

This clonotype has ten or more counts. CDR3 in amino acids: CASRNPPLETQYF. The CDR3 DNA sequence: TGTGCCAGCAGAAATCCACCCCTGGAGACCCAGTACTTC. This sequence joins TRBV12-3 or TRBV12-4 and TRBJ2-5; the D is unclear. CDR3 length equals 13 residues. The V end was cut by 6 bases, the J end by 5 bases, with 13 bases between.

Notes on this clonotype: A much larger clone differs from this one at a single base, so this may be a read error. The V gene is TRBV28, the J gene TRBJ1-5; D not resolved. The V gene's germline CDR1 is MDHEN and CDR2 SYDVKM. The CDR3 contains 13 residues. V lost 2 bases and J 6 bases, leaving 8 bases between the germline ends. Here the CDR3 reads CASSLVWSQPQHF. Here the CDR3 DNA reads TGTGCCAGCAGTTTAGTATGGAGTCAGCCCCAGCATTTT. Together with reference TRBV28 and TRBJ1-5, the CDR3 gives the full variable domain: DVKVTQSSRYLVKRTGEKVFLECVQDMDHENMFWYRQDPGLGLRLIYFSYDVKMKEKGDIPEGYSVSREKKERFSLILESASTNQTSMYLCASSLVWSQPQHFGDGTRLSIL.

As concerns this clonotype: Since a much larger clone is just one base distant, this may be a read error. This CDR3 reads CSARDSLRDGEFGYTF. DNA for the CDR3: TGCAGTGCTAGAGACTCACTGAGGGACGGGGAATTTGGCTACACCTTC. The genes are TRBV20-1 and TRBJ1-2, with a tentative D call TRBD1 (5 bases). This CDR3 region has 16 residues. V was clipped by 0 bases and J by 7 bases, with 21 bases between them. Germline V gene sequence: CDR1 DFQATT, CDR2 SNEGSKA (reference sequence).

This clonotype was detected only a few times. CDR3 protein: CATGEVLISPLHF. The CDR3 bases are TGTGCCACCGGGGAGGTTCTCATAAGCCCCCTCCACTTT. J is TRBJ1-6 and V is TRBV11-2; D is ambiguous. Trimming took 10 bases from V and 13 from J, leaving 20 bases between them. The CDR3 contains 13 residues. Germline CDR1 SGHAT, CDR2 FQNNGV.

This clonotype showed up many times. The chain uses TRBV28 and TRBJ2-5; D gene uncertain. Trimming stripped 6 bases from V and 5 bases from J, with 10 bases between. Germline V gives CDR1 MDHEN, CDR2 SYDVKM. The CDR3 is 12 amino acids. Written as DNA, the CDR3 is TGTGCCAGCAGCTCGATGGTTGAGACCCAGTACTTC. Amino acid sequence: CASSSMVETQYF.